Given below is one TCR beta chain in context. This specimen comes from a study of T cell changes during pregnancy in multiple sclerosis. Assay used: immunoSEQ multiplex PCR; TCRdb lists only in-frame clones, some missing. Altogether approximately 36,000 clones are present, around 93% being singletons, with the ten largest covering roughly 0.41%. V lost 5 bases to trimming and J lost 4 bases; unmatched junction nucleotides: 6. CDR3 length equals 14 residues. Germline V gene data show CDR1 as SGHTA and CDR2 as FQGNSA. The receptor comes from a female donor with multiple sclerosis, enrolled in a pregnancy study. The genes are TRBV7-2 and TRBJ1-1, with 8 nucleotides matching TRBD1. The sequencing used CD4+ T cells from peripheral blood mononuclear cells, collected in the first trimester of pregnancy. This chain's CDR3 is CASSPGTGGTEAFF. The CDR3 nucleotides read TGTGCCAGCAGCCCCGGTACAGGGGGCACTGAAGCTTTCTTT.